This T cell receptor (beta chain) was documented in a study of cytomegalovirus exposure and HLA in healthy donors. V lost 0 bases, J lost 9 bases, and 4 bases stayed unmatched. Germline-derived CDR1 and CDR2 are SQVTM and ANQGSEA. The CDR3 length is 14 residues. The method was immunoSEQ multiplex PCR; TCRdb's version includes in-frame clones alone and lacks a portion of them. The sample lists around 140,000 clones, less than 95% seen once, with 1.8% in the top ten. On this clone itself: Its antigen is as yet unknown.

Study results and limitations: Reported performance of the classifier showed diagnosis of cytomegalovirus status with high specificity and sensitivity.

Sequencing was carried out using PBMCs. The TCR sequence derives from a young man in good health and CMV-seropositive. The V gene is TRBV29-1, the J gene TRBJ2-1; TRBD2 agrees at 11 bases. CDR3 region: CSVEDSGRGSEQFF. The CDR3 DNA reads TGCAGCGTTGAAGATAGCGGGAGGGGAAGTGAGCAGTTCTTC.